This TCR beta chain was recovered during a study of blood T cells in healthy people across ages. Germline V gene data show CDR1 as DFQATT and CDR2 as SNEGSKA (reference sequence). V was shortened by 6 bases and J by 6 bases, with 10 bases between the two germline ends. This CDR3 region has 11 residues. Sample-barcoded 5' priming and a J-beta primer mix drove a second PCR of about 6 to 12 cycles. MiXCR was run by TCRdb on the 5' RACE reads, yielding one entry per CDR3 protein. Of over a million distinct CDR3 sequences listed, roughly 43% are singletons. The people who gave samples were healthy Caucasians from Russia, aged about 6 to 95. Peripheral blood samples of roughly 10 milliliters were drawn from each donor. This clonotype showed up many times.

The TCR comes from a woman between 18 and 29 years old in good health. The V and J genes are TRBV20-1 and TRBJ2-3; D remains unclear. Sequencing used blood. The CDR3 region is CSARTTDTQYF. CDR3 bases: TGCAGTGCCAGGACCACGGATACGCAGTATTTT.